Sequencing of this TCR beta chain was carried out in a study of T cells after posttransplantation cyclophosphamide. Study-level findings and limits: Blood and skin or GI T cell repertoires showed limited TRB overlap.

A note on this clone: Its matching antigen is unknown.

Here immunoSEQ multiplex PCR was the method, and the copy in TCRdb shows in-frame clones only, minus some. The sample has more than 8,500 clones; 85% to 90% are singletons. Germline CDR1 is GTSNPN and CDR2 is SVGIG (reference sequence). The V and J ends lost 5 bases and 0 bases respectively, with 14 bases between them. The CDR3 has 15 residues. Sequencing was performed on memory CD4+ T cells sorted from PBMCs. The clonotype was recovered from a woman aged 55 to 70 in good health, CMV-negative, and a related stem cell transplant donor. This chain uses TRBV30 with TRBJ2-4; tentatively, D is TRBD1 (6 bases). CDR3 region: CAWGRGGLAKNIQYF. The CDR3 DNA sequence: TGTGCCTGGGGCAGGGGCGGTCTAGCCAAAAACATTCAGTACTTC.